The entry below gives a single TCR beta chain sequence along with its context. Clones were read by immunoSEQ multiplex PCR, and TCRdb kept only the in-frame ones, dropping some. The data hold 150,000 to 200,000 clones, with approximately 85% observed a single time. This entry is derived from a study of blood T cell repertoires in COVID-19. CDR1 is MDHEN and CDR2 is SYDVKM in the germline V gene. V lost 7 bases to trimming and J lost 8 bases, with 20 bases between them. The CDR3 is made up of 14 amino acids. The chain combines TRBV28 with TRBJ1-2; D not certain. This receptor was taken from an older woman with acute or convalescent COVID-19. Sequencing used peripheral blood. The CDR3: CASTGLPSAGGYTF. The CDR3 DNA reads TGTGCCAGCACCGGATTACCGTCCGCGGGGGGCTACACCTTC.